This TCR beta chain was recorded in a study of metastatic and nonmetastatic thyroid tumors. Regarding the study as a whole: For both blood and tumor, malignant thyroid tumors reportedly showed significantly higher TCR beta diversity than benign nodules did.

Ahead of thyroid surgery, no patient had received treatment of any kind. Original data processing: A distant-metastasis classifier for papillary thyroid cancer was built using CDR3 differences across clinicopathological groups. Through MiXCR, TCRdb re-clonotyped the PCR reads. The V and J calls and clone size come from TCRdb's table, not from the authors' own analysis. Of more than 15,000 clones detected, roughly 26% appear once; the ten largest clones hold approximately 22%. Regarding this clone: The antigen remains unidentified.

This clonotype originated in a female donor with papillary thyroid cancer or a benign thyroid nodule (not recorded which). Some clones in this sample may be carry-over from other donors' samples. The sequenced material came from tumor tissue.

The CDR3 is CASSSPRAGEGYTF. For the CDR3, the DNA is TGTGCCAGCAGTTCCCCCCGCGCAGGAGAGGGCTACACCTTC. The rearrangement joins TRBV28 to TRBJ1-2; D gene uncertain. This CDR3 is 14 amino acids long. V shed 4 bases and J shed 8 bases, with 17 bases lying between them. Germline CDR1 is MDHEN and CDR2 is SYDVKM.